A single sample is the source of the 8 T cell receptor beta chains below, sequenced in a study of cytomegalovirus exposure and HLA in healthy donors. The primer mix had 60 Vbeta and 13 Jbeta primers. This table comes from immunoSEQ multiplex PCR, and its TCRdb copy is limited to in-frame clones, with some not included. Counted here are about 150,000 clones, approximately 81% occurring once; the ten biggest clones make up 4.3%. The sequencing sample was made of PBMCs. These receptor sequences come from a woman aged 40 to 50 in good health and CMV-seropositive.

This rearrangement joins TRBV5-1 to TRBJ1-1, with 9 bases fitting TRBD1. The CDR3 extends over 11 amino acids. Germline V gene lookup returns CDR1 SGHRS and CDR2 YFSETQ. V gave up 7 bases and J gave up 5 bases; unmatched junction bases: 0. The CDR3 spells CASGQGTEAFF. The DNA of the CDR3 is TGCGCCAGCGGACAGGGGACTGAAGCTTTCTTT.

In DNA, the CDR3 is TGTGCCAGCAGCTTAGGACTAGCGGGGGGGCTCGGAGATACGCAGTATTTT. Translating gives CASSLGLAGGLGDTQYF. V is TRBV11-3 and J is TRBJ2-3, with 14 bases matching TRBD2. This CDR3 contains 17 residues. V shed 1 base and J 5 bases; nucleotides not matched to a gene: 5. Germline-derived CDR1 and CDR2 are SGHNT and YENEEA.

V gene TRBV7-9 combines with J gene TRBJ2-1; 8 nucleotides agree with TRBD1. The CDR3 contains 15 residues. V trimming: 7 bases; J trimming: 1 base; junction bases outside the gene matches: 6. In germline, CDR1 is SEHNR, CDR2 FQNEAQ (reference sequence). CDR3: CASTVDRGSYNEQFF. CDR3 in DNA: TGTGCCAGCACCGTTGACAGGGGTTCCTACAATGAGCAGTTCTTC.

This sequence joins TRBV6-1 and TRBJ1-3; weak D call: TRBD1 (5 bases). This CDR3 is 15 amino acids long. Germline V lookup: CDR1 MNHNS, CDR2 SASEGT. The V and J ends lost 7 bases and 3 bases respectively, with 16 bases between them. The CDR3 region is CASTGQGNFGNTIYF. The CDR3 DNA reads TGTGCCAGCACTGGGCAGGGAAACTTTGGAAACACCATATATTTT.

The chain is built from TRBV5-4 and TRBJ2-1; 10 bases match TRBD2. This CDR3 has 14 residues. Unmatched junction bases numbered 3, after V lost 7 bases and J lost 2 bases. Germline V lookup: CDR1 SGHNT, CDR2 YYREEE (reference sequence). The CDR3 nucleotides read TGTGCCAGCTTTCTAGCGGGAGCCTACAATGAGCAGTTCTTC. This gives the protein CASFLAGAYNEQFF.

This chain uses TRBV30 with TRBJ2-5; 9 positions match TRBD1. There are 14 residues in the CDR3. Germline loops: CDR1 GTSNPN, CDR2 SVGIG (reference sequence). The V gene end was trimmed by 4 bases and the J gene end by 4 bases; junction bases not matched to a gene: 7. CDR3 DNA: TGTGCCTGGAACCCGACAGGGGGGGTAGAGACCCAGTACTTC. Protein sequence: CAWNPTGGVETQYF.

This sequence joins TRBV4-1 and TRBJ2-7, with 7 bases fitting TRBD2. With V trimmed by 2 bases and J by 6 bases, 22 bases remained unmatched. Germline lookup yields CDR1 MGHRA and CDR2 YSYEKL. The length of the CDR3 is 19 residues. The chain's CDR3 is CASSQSSIAGPQRGGEQYF. The CDR3 DNA reads TGCGCCAGCAGCCAATCCTCGATTGCCGGGCCCCAGCGGGGTGGCGAGCAGTACTTC.

The chain carries TRBV27 and TRBJ1-1; D may be TRBD1 (5 bases). V shed 10 bases and J shed 1 base, with 13 bases lying between them. In germline, CDR1 is MNHEY, CDR2 SMNVEV (reference sequence). The CDR3 sequence is 13 residues long. This CDR3 reads CATGGGTNTEAFF. The CDR3 DNA sequence: TGTGCCACCGGGGGGGGAACGAACACTGAAGCTTTCTTT.